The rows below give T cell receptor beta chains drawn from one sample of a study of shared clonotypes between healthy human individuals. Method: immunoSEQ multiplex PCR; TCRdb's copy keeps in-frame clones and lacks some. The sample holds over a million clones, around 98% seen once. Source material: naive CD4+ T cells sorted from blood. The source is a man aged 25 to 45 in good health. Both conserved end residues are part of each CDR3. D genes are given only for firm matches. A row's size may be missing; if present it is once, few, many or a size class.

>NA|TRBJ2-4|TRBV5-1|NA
TGCGCCAGCAGCTTTCCTGACTCTAGCGTGAAAAACATTCAGTACTTC
CASSFPDSSVKNIQYF
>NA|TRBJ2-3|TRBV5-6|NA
TGTGCCAGCAGCCTTCCGGCCAGCACAGATACGCAGTATTTT
CASSLPASTDTQYF
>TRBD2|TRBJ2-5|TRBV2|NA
TGTGCCAGCAGTGGCCCCCTAGCGGGAGTGAGGGAGACCCAGTACTTC
CASSGPLAGVRETQYF
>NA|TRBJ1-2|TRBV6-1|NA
TGTGCCAGCAGTGAAGCTTTCAGGGAATATGGCTACACCTTC
CASSEAFREYGYTF
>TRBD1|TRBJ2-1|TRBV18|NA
TGTGCCAGCTCACCAGACAGGGGCAATGAGCAGTTCTTC
CASSPDRGNEQFF
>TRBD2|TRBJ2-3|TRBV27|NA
TGTGCCAGCAGTTTACGACTAGCGGGTAGCACAGATACGCAGTATTTT
CASSLRLAGSTDTQYF
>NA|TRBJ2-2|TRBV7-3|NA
TGTGCCAGCAGCTTAACGGGTATAGGCCGGGCCGGGGAGCTGTTTTTT
CASSLTGIGRAGELFF
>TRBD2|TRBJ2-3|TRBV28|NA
TGTGCCAGCAGTTTACCCGGGACTAGCGGGTCCCTCACAGATACGCAGTATTTT
CASSLPGTSGSLTDTQYF
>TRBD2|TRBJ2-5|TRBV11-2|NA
TGTGCCAGCAGCTCCCTGACTAGCGCCTCCCAAGAGACCCAGTACTTC
CASSSLTSASQETQYF
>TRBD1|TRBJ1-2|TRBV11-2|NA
TGTGCCAGCAGCTTAGGAGACAGGGGATTCTATGGCTACACCTTC
CASSLGDRGFYGYTF
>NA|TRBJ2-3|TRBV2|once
TGTGCCAGGGGGTCAAGCGGCAACCTAGCAGATACGCAGTATTTT
CARGSSGNLADTQYF
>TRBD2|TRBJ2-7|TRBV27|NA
TGTGCCAGCAAGACGTCCGGGACTAGCGGGAGGGCCCTCGCTTACGAGCAGTACTTC
CASKTSGTSGRALAYEQYF
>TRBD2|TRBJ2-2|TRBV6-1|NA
TGTGCCAGCAGTGGGTTAGCGGGAGCGGCCGGGGAGCTGTTTTTT
CASSGLAGAAGELFF
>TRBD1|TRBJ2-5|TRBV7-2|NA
TGTGCCAGCAGCTCCCCAGGGACAGGGGTCGGAGAGACCCAGTACTTC
CASSSPGTGVGETQYF
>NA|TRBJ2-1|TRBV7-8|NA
TGTGCCAGCAGGCTTTCGGGGGTAGGCCGTCTCTCCTACAATGAGCAGTTCTTC
CASRLSGVGRLSYNEQFF
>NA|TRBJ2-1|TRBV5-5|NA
TGTGCCAGCAGCTGGGGGATAGCGATCTCCTACAATGAGCAGTTCTTC
CASSWGIAISYNEQFF
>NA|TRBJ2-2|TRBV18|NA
TGTGCCAGCTCACCACGGGCAGGATCCAACACCGGGGAGCTGTTTTTT
CASSPRAGSNTGELFF
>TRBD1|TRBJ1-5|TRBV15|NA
TGTGCCACCAGCAGGACAGGGGCGGGGAATCAGCCCCAGCATTTT
CATSRTGAGNQPQHF
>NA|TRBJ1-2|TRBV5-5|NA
TGTGCCAGCAGCTTGGAAACACACTATGGCTACACCTTC
CASSLETHYGYTF
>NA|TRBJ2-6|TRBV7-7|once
TGTGCTAGCAGCTTAGGACCAGTCGAGACTGGGGCCAACGTCCTGACTTTC
CASSLGPVETGANVLTF
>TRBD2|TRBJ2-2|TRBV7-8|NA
TGTGCCAGCAGCTTACATAGCGGGAGGGCCTCCGGGGAGCTGTTTTTT
CASSLHSGRASGELFF
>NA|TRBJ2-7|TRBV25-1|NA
TGTGCGACGGCAAGCTCCTACGAGCAGTACTTC
CATASSYEQYF
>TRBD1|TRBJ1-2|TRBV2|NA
TGTGCCAGCAGTCAGGGACAGTATGGCTACACCTTC
CASSQGQYGYTF
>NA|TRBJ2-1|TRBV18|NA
TGTGCCAGCTCACCACCGGGGCCTGGCAATGAGCAGTTCTTC
CASSPPGPGNEQFF
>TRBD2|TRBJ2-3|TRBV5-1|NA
TGCGCCAGCACTAGCGGGAGTAGCACAGATACGCAGTATTTT
CASTSGSSTDTQYF
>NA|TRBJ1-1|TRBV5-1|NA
TGCGCCAGCAGCTTGACCCCCTCGGTGATCACTGAAGCTTTCTTT
CASSLTPSVITEAFF